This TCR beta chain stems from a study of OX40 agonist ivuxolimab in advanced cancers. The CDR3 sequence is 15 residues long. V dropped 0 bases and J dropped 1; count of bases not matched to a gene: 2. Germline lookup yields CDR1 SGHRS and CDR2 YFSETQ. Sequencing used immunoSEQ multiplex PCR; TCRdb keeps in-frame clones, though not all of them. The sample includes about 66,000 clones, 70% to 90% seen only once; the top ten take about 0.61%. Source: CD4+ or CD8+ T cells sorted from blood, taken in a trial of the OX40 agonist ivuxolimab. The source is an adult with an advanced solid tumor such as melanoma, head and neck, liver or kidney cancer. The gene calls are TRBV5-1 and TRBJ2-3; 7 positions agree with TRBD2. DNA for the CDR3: TGCGCCAGCAGCTTGGATGCGGGGGGCACAGATACGCAGTATTTT. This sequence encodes CASSLDAGGTDTQYF. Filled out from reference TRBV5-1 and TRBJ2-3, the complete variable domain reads KAGVTQTPRYLIKTRGQQVTLSCSPISGHRSVSWYQQTPGQGLQFLFEYFSETQRNKGNFPGRFSGRQFSNSRSEMNVSTLELGDSALYLCASSLDAGGTDTQYFGPGTRLTVL.